This is a list of T cell receptor beta chains from one sample in a study of cytomegalovirus exposure and HLA in healthy donors. Sequenced by immunoSEQ multiplex PCR; TCRdb stores in-frame clones only, minus some. Of 150,000 or so clones detected, 75% to 80% appear once; the ten largest clones hold about 2.9%. The sample consisted of PBMCs. The receptors were gathered from a man aged 35 to 55 in good health and CMV-seropositive. The CDR3 runs from the conserved cysteine through the conserved F or W. A D gene is named only where the DNA matches it firmly. Size is omitted from some rows. Given values are once, few, many or a class for expanded clones.

clone_size	v_call	j_call	d_call	cdr3_aa	cdr3_nt
-	TRBV5-1	TRBJ2-7	TRBD2	CASSSQFDASGQGYEQYF	TGCGCCAGCAGCTCCCAATTTGACGCTAGCGGGCAGGGGTACGAGCAGTACTTC
-	TRBV5-1	TRBJ1-2	-	CASSLAWGGTNYGYTF	TGCGCCAGCAGCTTGGCCTGGGGCGGTACTAACTATGGCTACACCTTC
once	TRBV19	TRBJ2-2	-	CASSRSFGGTGELFF	TGTGCCAGTAGTAGAAGCTTTGGGGGGACCGGGGAGCTGTTTTTT
-	TRBV7-9	TRBJ2-5	TRBD2	CSSSLGLRGAGGGVETQYF	TGTTCCAGCAGCTTAGGATTAAGAGGAGCGGGAGGAGGTGTGGAGACCCAGTACTTC
-	TRBV2	TRBJ2-1	-	CASRGSAEGLNEQFF	TGTGCCAGCAGGGGTAGCGCGGAAGGGCTCAATGAGCAGTTCTTC
-	TRBV6-1	TRBJ1-5	-	CASSVRDGGDQPQHF	TGTGCCAGCAGTGTCCGGGACGGAGGGGATCAGCCCCAGCATTTT
-	TRBV28	TRBJ2-5	TRBD1	CASSLQTGASKTQYF	TGTGCCAGCAGTTTACAAACAGGGGCGTCGAAGACCCAGTACTTC
-	TRBV5-1	TRBJ2-7	-	CASSFLSGLSSYEQYF	TGCGCCAGCAGCTTTCTTTCGGGACTGAGCTCCTACGAGCAGTACTTC
-	TRBV7-2	TRBJ1-5	-	CASSPPGLNSNQPQHF	TGTGCCAGCAGCCCCCCAGGACTTAATAGCAATCAGCCCCAGCATTTT
-	TRBV27	TRBJ2-3	TRBD2	CASSLTSGNSDTQYF	TGTGCCAGCAGTTTGACTAGCGGGAACTCAGATACGCAGTATTTT
-	TRBV19	TRBJ1-5	-	CASSTFRGQPQHF	TGTGCCAGTAGTACGTTTCGAGGTCAGCCCCAGCATTTT
-	TRBV11-3	TRBJ2-7	TRBD1	CASSFGTGAHYEQYF	TGTGCCAGCAGCTTCGGGACAGGGGCCCACTACGAGCAGTACTTC
-	TRBV27	TRBJ2-1	-	CASSWLVGTSRPNEQFF	TGTGCCAGCAGTTGGCTTGTGGGGACATCTCGGCCCAATGAGCAGTTCTTC
-	TRBV7-9	TRBJ1-2	-	CASSLGGHSYGYTF	TGTGCCAGCAGCTTGGGAGGGCATTCCTATGGCTACACCTTC
-	TRBV25-1	TRBJ1-1	TRBD1	CASSEIGGPWGTEAFF	TGTGCCAGCAGTGAAATAGGGGGCCCCTGGGGCACTGAAGCTTTCTTT
-	TRBV29-1	TRBJ1-5	TRBD1	CSAIQGLNQPQHF	TGCAGCGCAATACAGGGGCTGAATCAGCCCCAGCATTTT
-	TRBV7-9	TRBJ2-3	TRBD2	CASSTQTSPRTDTQYF	TGTGCCAGCAGCACTCAGACTAGCCCCCGCACAGATACGCAGTATTTT
-	TRBV27	TRBJ1-4	TRBD1	CASSSQGARVNEKLFF	TGTGCCAGCAGTTCCCAGGGGGCAAGGGTGAATGAAAAACTGTTTTTT
few	TRBV2	TRBJ1-5	-	CASGTHDSYSNQPQHF	TGTGCCAGCGGGACACATGATAGCTATAGCAATCAGCCCCAGCATTTT
-	TRBV14	TRBJ1-1	-	CASSRQSLMNTEAFF	TGTGCCAGCAGCCGACAGAGCCTAATGAACACTGAAGCTTTCTTT
-	TRBV11-2	TRBJ1-1	-	CASSQQGQNTEAFF	TGTGCCAGCAGCCAACAGGGCCAGAACACTGAAGCTTTCTTT
-	TRBV7-9	TRBJ2-1	TRBD1	CASSIKPTTGQGGMNEQFF	TGTGCCAGCAGCATTAAACCGACGACGGGACAGGGGGGAATGAATGAGCAGTTCTTC